Listed here is a single T cell receptor beta chain. The sample comes from a study of response to subunit inactivated influenza vaccine. The germline CDR1 and CDR2 sequences are MNHNS and SASEGT. The CDR3 has 14 residues. Trimming removed 2 bases at V and 6 bases at J, with 10 bases between. TCRdb independently ran MiXCR on the RT-PCR reads; one entry per CDR3 protein. Of hundreds of thousands of distinct CDR3 sequences listed, less than 30% are singletons. The TCR originated in a man over 45 who received an inactivated influenza vaccine. Sequenced here: CD4+ T cells sorted from PBMCs, sampled approximately 5 days after vaccination. The chain carries TRBV6-1 and TRBJ2-2; D possibly matches TRBD1 or TRBD2 (5 bases each). The CDR3 nucleotides read TGTGCCAGCAGTGAATTTCCGGGGCCCGGGGAGCTGTTTTTT. This translates into CASSEFPGPGELFF.